These 30 T cell receptor beta chains were sequenced from one sample in a study of T cell clonotyping in hematopoietic cell transplantation. Libraries were prepared by immunoSEQ multiplex PCR; TCRdb keeps only in-frame clonotypes and omits some of them. This sample yields 15,000 to 20,000 clones, of which roughly 80% are seen a single time; around 17% belongs to the top ten. Documented time point: recipient sample about 28 days before transplant, after cytoreduction. This specimen was peripheral blood mononuclear cells, taken before stem cell transplant. The receptors derive from a man in his sixties with acute myeloid leukemia. Some clones in this sample may be carry-over from other donors' samples.

This clone was seen a single time. The CDR3 DNA follows: TGTGCCAGCAGGACAGGGGCCGCGTCTGCTAACACCGGGGAGCTGTTTTTT. Encoded protein: CASRTGAASANTGELFF. The chain couples TRBV27 to TRBJ2-2, with 8 bases identical to TRBD1. The ends lost 6 bases at V and 2 bases at J; junction bases unmatched: 11. This CDR3 comprises 17 residues. The V gene's germline CDR1 is MNHEY and CDR2 SMNVEV (reference sequence).

This clone was recorded a few times. The V gene is TRBV6-5, the J gene TRBJ2-7, with 8 bases aligning to TRBD1. The CDR3 length is 15 residues. In germline, CDR1 is MNHEY, CDR2 SVGAGI. The ends lost 2 bases at V and 6 bases at J; junction bases unmatched: 9. CDR3 bases: TGTGCCAGCAGTTACGGGCGCAGGGGGCTTGGCGAGCAGTACTTC. Its translation: CASSYGRRGLGEQYF.

The chain is built from TRBV6-5 and TRBJ1-1, with D possibly matching TRBD1 (5 bases). The V gene lost 2 bases and the J gene lost 5 bases, with 9 bases spanning the gap. CDR1 is MNHEY and CDR2 is SVGAGI in the germline V gene. The CDR3 spans 13 residues. The CDR3 loop reads CASSYEGRTEAFF. The CDR3 nucleotides read TGTGCCAGCAGTTACGAGGGGAGAACTGAAGCTTTCTTT.

This clone was counted between two and nine times. The rearrangement links TRBV30 to TRBJ1-4; the D gene is possibly TRBD1 (5 bases). This CDR3 region has 14 residues. V was clipped by 0 bases and J by 5 bases, with 10 bases between them. The germline V gene has CDR1 GTSNPN and CDR2 SVGIG (reference sequence). The DNA of the CDR3 is TGTGCCTGGAGTGTGGGGGAGGGAAATGAAAAACTGTTTTTT. This gives the protein CAWSVGEGNEKLFF. Variable domain in full (rest from reference TRBV30 and TRBJ1-4): SQTIHQWPATLVQPVGSPLSLECTVEGTSNPNLYWYRQAAGRGLQLLFYSVGIGQISSEVPQNLSASRPQDRQFILSSKKLLLSDSGFYLCAWSVGEGNEKLFFGSGTQLSVL.

This rearrangement joins TRBV7-9 to TRBJ1-3; D not resolved. The CDR3 sequence is 15 residues long. Germline CDR1 reads SEHNR; CDR2 reads FQNEAQ (reference sequence). V was shortened by 5 bases and J by 1 base, with 12 bases between the two germline ends. CDR3 DNA: TGTGCCAGCAGCCCCCCGTCGTTATCTGGAAACACCATATATTTT. Encoded protein: CASSPPSLSGNTIYF.

The chain joins TRBV4-3 to TRBJ2-7; unclear D gene. The CDR3 runs 15 residues. V dropped 4 bases and J dropped 2 bases, with 15 bases sitting between them. Per germline, CDR1 LGHNA and CDR2 YSLEER. The CDR3 DNA reads TGCGCCAGCAGCCCGGAGTGGGCGCCTACCTACGAGCAGTACTTC. It specifies CASSPEWAPTYEQYF.

This chain uses TRBV7-2 with TRBJ2-1, with TRBD2 identical over 10 bases. CDR1 is SGHTA, CDR2 FQGNSA, per germline. V shed 8 bases, J shed 5 bases, and the junction held 9 bases outside the gene matches. CDR3 length: 15 amino acids. As DNA, the CDR3 is TGTGCCAGCTCGCGAGGGCTAGCGGGAGACAATGAGCAGTTCTTC. This sequence encodes CASSRGLAGDNEQFF.

This clone was recorded once. The chain has TRBV2 and TRBJ1-2; D is perhaps TRBD1 (6 bases). This CDR3 is built from 13 residues. The V end was cut by 4 bases, the J end by 7 bases, with 13 bases between. Germline CDR1 is SNHLY and CDR2 is FYNNEI. As DNA, the CDR3 is TGTGCCAGCAGTGTTATGGGGGCTGTTGGCTACACCTTC. Protein sequence: CASSVMGAVGYTF.

V and J are TRBV2 and TRBJ1-6; a possible D gene is TRBD1 (5 bases). V shed 10 bases and J shed 13 bases, with 32 bases lying between them. Germline values: CDR1 SNHLY, CDR2 FYNNEI. The CDR3 is made up of 17 amino acids. The DNA for the CDR3 is TGTGCCACCGCTGGGGGTTTCGGCGGGGTAGGGCTTGAGCCCCTCCACTTT. Protein: CATAGGFGGVGLEPLHF.

The chain couples TRBV19 to TRBJ1-6, with 8 bases identical to TRBD1. The V and J ends lost 6 bases and 10 bases, in that order; junction bases with no gene match: 11. Germline CDR1 LNHDA, CDR2 SQIVND (reference sequence). The CDR3 runs 15 residues. The CDR3 sequence is CASRANGQGKSPLHF. For the CDR3, the DNA is TGTGCCAGTAGAGCCAACGGACAGGGTAAATCACCCCTCCACTTT.

V and J are TRBV9 and TRBJ2-7, with 7 bases identical to TRBD1. The V and J ends lost 1 base and 5 bases, in that order; junction bases with no gene match: 12. The CDR3 loop spans 16 amino acids. Germline loops: CDR1 SGDLS, CDR2 YYNGEE. DNA for the CDR3: TGTGCCAGCAGCGTACTTATGCTAGACAGGGTGCACGAGCAGTACTTC. This sequence encodes CASSVLMLDRVHEQYF.

The V call is TRBV2, the J call TRBJ1-5, with D possibly TRBD1 on 5 matching bases. Germline V CDR1 and CDR2: SNHLY, FYNNEI. Trimming took off 1 base at V and 3 bases at J, with 7 bases between the two ends. The CDR3 contains 14 residues. CDR3 in amino acids: CASSEGGDNQPQHF. The CDR3 nucleotides read TGTGCCAGCAGTGAAGGAGGGGACAATCAGCCCCAGCATTTT.

This clone was counted between two and nine times. V and J are TRBV7-7 and TRBJ2-1; D is possibly TRBD2 (6 bases). The CDR3 length is 15 residues. Germline V gene sequence: CDR1 SSHAT, CDR2 FNYEAQ (reference sequence). V gave up 5 bases and J gave up 8 bases, with 19 bases separating them. CDR3 sequence reads: CASSLSDTWGDEQFF. CDR3 bases: TGTGCCAGCAGCCTGTCGGACACTTGGGGGGATGAGCAGTTCTTC.

The chain carries TRBV15 and TRBJ1-5, with D possibly being TRBD1 (5 bases). V was cut by 8 bases and J by 2 bases, with 16 bases left in between. CDR3 length: 15 amino acids. Germline CDR1 is LNHNV and CDR2 is YYDKDF (reference sequence). The CDR3 DNA sequence: TGTGCCACCTTCCCGGGGGGAAGAGGCAATCAGCCCCAGCATTTT. Protein: CATFPGGRGNQPQHF. Full variable domain (rest looked up from reference TRBV15 and TRBJ1-5): DAMVIQNPRYQVTQFGKPVTLSCSQTLNHNVMYWYQQKSSQAPKLLFHYYDKDFNNEADTPDNFQSRRPNTSFCFLDIRSPGLGDTAMYLCATFPGGRGNQPQHFGDGTRLSIL.

The chain carries TRBV10-3 and TRBJ2-1; D unresolved. The V end lost 2 bases, the J end lost 8 bases, and 4 bases lay between the germline ends. The CDR3 has 11 residues. CDR1 and CDR2 from the germline V gene are ENHRY and SYGVKD. The CDR3 coding sequence is TGTGCCATCAGTGAGAGGGATGAGCAGTTCTTC. It yields the protein CAISERDEQFF.

The chain recombines TRBV19 with TRBJ1-3; the D gene is possibly TRBD1 (5 bases). Trimming stripped 9 bases from V and 0 bases from J, with 15 bases between. Germline V gene lookup returns CDR1 LNHDA and CDR2 SQIVND (reference sequence). The CDR3 has 15 amino acids. The CDR3 region is CASHNGGDSGNTIYF. The CDR3 DNA reads as TGTGCCAGCCACAATGGAGGGGACTCTGGAAACACCATATATTTT.

The chain joins TRBV7-9 to TRBJ1-1; D call uncertain. V shed 1 base and J shed 2 bases, with 8 bases lying between them. Per the germline V gene, CDR1 is SEHNR and CDR2 is FQNEAQ (reference sequence). This CDR3 comprises 14 residues. The CDR3 bases are TGTGCCAGCAGCTTAGAAGGGTCCAACACTGAAGCTTTCTTT. This translates into CASSLEGSNTEAFF.

The chain recombines TRBV2 with TRBJ2-1, with TRBD2 matching 10 bases. The V and J ends lost 6 bases and 9 bases, in that order; junction bases with no gene match: 8. This CDR3 comprises 14 residues. From germline, CDR1 is SNHLY and CDR2 FYNNEI. CDR3 sequence: CASSQSGGAGEQFF. CDR3 sequence (DNA): TGTGCCAGCAGCCAAAGCGGGGGGGCTGGTGAGCAGTTCTTC. Full variable domain (rest looked up from reference TRBV2 and TRBJ2-1): EPEVTQTPSHQVTQMGQEVILRCVPISNHLYFYWYRQILGQKVEFLVSFYNNEISEKSEIFDDQFSVERPDGSNFTLKIRSTKLEDSAMYFCASSQSGGAGEQFFGPGTRLTVL.

This rearrangement joins TRBV4-3 to TRBJ1-4; D gene ambiguous. The CDR3 runs to 19 residues. The germline V gene encodes CDR1 LGHNA and CDR2 YSLEER. Deletions cut 0 bases from V and 0 bases from J, with 17 bases between. CDR3 nucleotides: TGCGCCAGCAGCCAAGAGCCCGGAGCCGACTCGACAACTAATGAAAAACTGTTTTTT. This encodes CASSQEPGADSTTNEKLFF.

The chain is built from TRBV7-2 and TRBJ2-7; 10 nucleotides align to TRBD1. With 5 bases clipped from V and 3 bases from J, the junction kept 7 bases outside the gene matches. In germline, CDR1 is SGHTA, CDR2 FQGNSA. The CDR3 is 15 residues long. CDR3 sequence: CASSTGTGAIYEQYF. The CDR3 DNA sequence: TGTGCCAGCAGCACCGGGACAGGGGCAATCTACGAGCAGTACTTC.

J is TRBJ1-4 and V is TRBV19; D not certain. V lost 3 bases to trimming and J lost 8 bases, with 10 bases between them. The germline V gene has CDR1 LNHDA and CDR2 SQIVND (reference sequence). The CDR3 extends over 13 amino acids. This CDR3 reads CASSISLGEKLFF. The CDR3 bases are TGTGCCAGTAGTATTAGTCTGGGAGAAAAACTGTTTTTT.

The chain employs TRBV27 and TRBJ1-2; tentatively, D is TRBD1 (5 bases). V was pared by 7 bases and J by 4 bases, with 25 bases between. Germline-derived CDR1 and CDR2 are MNHEY and SMNVEV (reference sequence). The CDR3 is 17 amino acids. In DNA form, the CDR3 reads TGTGCCAGCACCCCCTGGCTTGGTACAGGCCCTAGCTATGGCTACACCTTC. Amino acid sequence: CASTPWLGTGPSYGYTF.

The gene calls are TRBV5-1 and TRBJ2-5; D is tentatively TRBD1 or TRBD2 (5 bases each). CDR3 size: 13 residues. The V end lost 5 bases, the J end lost 5 bases, and 13 bases lay between the germline ends. Germline values: CDR1 SGHRS, CDR2 YFSETQ. CDR3 region: CASSSRDGETQYF. The CDR3 coding sequence is TGCGCCAGCAGTTCTCGGGACGGTGAGACCCAGTACTTC.

This sequence joins TRBV19 and TRBJ1-3; D is unclear. V was trimmed by 5 bases and J by 4 bases, leaving 12 bases between them. The CDR3 contains 14 residues. The V gene's germline CDR1 is LNHDA and CDR2 SQIVND (reference sequence). The CDR3 nucleotides are TGTGCCAGTAGTTACATCCCCCCGGGAAACACCATATATTTT. This translates into CASSYIPPGNTIYF.

The V call is TRBV7-9, the J call TRBJ2-3, with D possibly TRBD2 on 6 matching bases. V was clipped by 6 bases and J by 1 base, with 17 bases between them. Germline V gene sequence: CDR1 SEHNR, CDR2 FQNEAQ (reference sequence). The CDR3 contains 16 residues. The CDR3: CASRNRAASGTDTQYF. The CDR3 nucleotides are TGTGCCAGCAGAAACCGCGCGGCTAGCGGCACAGATACGCAGTATTTT.

The CDR3 region is CASSLVNYEQYF. The CDR3 region has the DNA TGTGCCAGCAGCTTGGTTAACTACGAGCAGTACTTC. V usage is TRBV5-8 and J usage is TRBJ2-7; D is uncertain. Germline CDR1 reads SGHTS; CDR2 reads YDEGEE. V lost 0 bases to trimming and J lost 3 bases, with 4 bases between them. This CDR3 is built from 12 residues.

The chain couples TRBV19 to TRBJ1-1; D remains unclear. V was pared by 5 bases and J by 0 bases, with 7 bases between. This CDR3 region has 13 residues. The germline V gene encodes CDR1 LNHDA and CDR2 SQIVND (reference sequence). CDR3 region: CASSEGVNTEAFF. In DNA, the CDR3 is TGTGCCAGTAGTGAGGGAGTGAACACTGAAGCTTTCTTT.

This clone was seen just once. The chain carries TRBV28 and TRBJ2-7, with a weak D call TRBD1 (6 bases). The V end lost 2 bases, the J end lost 0 bases, and 17 bases lay between the germline ends. Germline V gives CDR1 MDHEN, CDR2 SYDVKM. This CDR3 is built from 17 residues. The CDR3 DNA is TGTGCCAGCAGTTTACCCGTCTTTGGACAGTTCTCCTACGAGCAGTACTTC. Its protein is CASSLPVFGQFSYEQYF.

The rearrangement joins TRBV2 to TRBJ1-1; tentatively, D is TRBD1 (5 bases). V lost 7 bases and J 3 bases, leaving 18 bases between the germline ends. CDR3 length: 15 residues. Germline assignment: CDR1 SNHLY and CDR2 FYNNEI. CDR3 residues: CASIGVGTSDTEAFF. The CDR3 DNA reads as TGTGCCAGCATAGGGGTCGGGACTTCGGACACTGAAGCTTTCTTT.

The chain carries TRBV5-1 and TRBJ1-2; the match to TRBD1 covers 9 bases. J was trimmed by 5 bases and V by 0 bases; bases with no gene match: 14. Germline values: CDR1 SGHRS, CDR2 YFSETQ. This CDR3 is built from 18 residues. This CDR3 is CASSLADRGPLRLYGYTF. In DNA form, the CDR3 reads TGCGCCAGCAGCTTGGCGGACAGGGGTCCCCTAAGGCTTTATGGCTACACCTTC.